The 28 T cell receptor beta chains below come from one sample, sequenced in a study of T cell changes during pregnancy in multiple sclerosis. Sequencing was performed with immunoSEQ multiplex PCR; in TCRdb, only in-frame clones are kept and a portion is missing. The data contain some 77,000 clones, approximately 94% of them seen just once; the ten biggest clones take up 2% to 3%. Specimen: peripheral blood, collected after pregnancy. These receptors came from a female donor in good health, enrolled as a control in a pregnancy study.

V gene TRBV29-1 combines with J gene TRBJ1-2; D might be TRBD1 (5 bases). CDR3 length equals 13 residues. Germline V lookup: CDR1 SQVTM, CDR2 ANQGSEA. Trimming stripped 4 bases from V and 3 bases from J, with 12 bases between. CDR3 loop: CSVVGASYYGYTF. The CDR3 nucleotides read TGCAGCGTTGTTGGGGCCAGTTACTATGGCTACACCTTC.

The rearrangement uses TRBV12-5 and TRBJ1-2; D gene unclear. Germline CDR1 is LGHNT and CDR2 is FRNRAP. This CDR3 is 11 amino acids long. V dropped 2 bases and J dropped 8 bases, with 6 bases sitting between them. The DNA of the CDR3 is TGTGCTAGTGGTTTGTGGCCAGGCTACACCTTC. Its protein is CASGLWPGYTF.

The V call is TRBV7-2, the J call TRBJ2-1, with 9 bases matching TRBD1. The CDR3 runs to 17 residues. The trim removed 2 bases at V and 0 bases at J, leaving 5 bases unmatched. The germline V gene has CDR1 SGHTA and CDR2 FQGNSA. This CDR3 is CASSLRQGESSYNEQFF. The DNA of the CDR3 is TGTGCCAGCAGCTTAAGACAGGGGGAGAGCTCCTACAATGAGCAGTTCTTC.

The sample holds a few counts of this clone. This chain connects TRBV7-8 to TRBJ1-3; the D gene is possibly TRBD1 (6 bases). This CDR3 comprises 16 residues. V lost 5 bases, J lost 1 base, and 15 bases lay in between. Germline CDR1 SGHVS, CDR2 FQNEAQ. CDR3: CASSAPYRESGNTIYF. DNA of the CDR3: TGTGCCAGCAGCGCCCCCTACAGGGAATCTGGAAACACCATATATTTT.

The chain recombines TRBV15 with TRBJ1-3, with D possibly being TRBD1 (5 bases). The CDR3 sequence is 16 residues long. The germline V gene encodes CDR1 LNHNV and CDR2 YYDKDF (reference sequence). V lost 0 bases, J lost 0 bases, and 9 bases lay in between. This chain's CDR3 is CATSRDWGGSGNTIYF. DNA of the CDR3: TGTGCCACCAGCAGAGATTGGGGGGGCTCTGGAAACACCATATATTTT.

The chain combines TRBV4-2 with TRBJ1-5; possibly TRBD1 for D (5 bases). The CDR3 consists of 16 residues. CDR1 LGHNA and CDR2 YNFKEQ come from the germline V gene. V was cut by 2 bases and J by 4 bases, with 15 bases left in between. CDR3 amino acids: CASSQPSTQGNQPQHF. The CDR3 region has the DNA TGTGCCAGCAGCCAACCTTCTACCCAGGGTAATCAGCCCCAGCATTTT.

J is TRBJ2-1 and V is TRBV5-6; 10 bases agree with TRBD2. The V gene end was trimmed by 4 bases and the J gene end by 8 bases; junction bases not matched to a gene: 15. The germline CDR1 and CDR2 sequences are SGHDT and YYEEEE. This CDR3 spans 17 amino acids. CDR3 DNA sequence: TGTGCCAGCAGCCTTAGCGGGAGGTATACAATGGTCCATGAGCAGTTCTTC. Its protein product is CASSLSGRYTMVHEQFF. The entire variable domain, with the rest obtained from reference TRBV5-6 and TRBJ2-1, is as follows: DAGVTQSPTHLIKTRGQQVTLRCSPKSGHDTVSWYQQALGQGPQFIFQYYEEEERQRGNFPDRFSGHQFPNYSSELNVNALLLGDSALYLCASSLSGRYTMVHEQFFGPGTRLTVL.

This chain connects TRBV4-1 to TRBJ1-2; 10 nucleotides line up with TRBD1. V lost 4 bases to trimming and J lost 5 bases; unmatched junction nucleotides: 7. This CDR3 spans 15 amino acids. Germline V gives CDR1 MGHRA, CDR2 YSYEKL. The CDR3 DNA reads as TGCGCCAGCAGCCGAGAGACAGGGGGCGGATATGGCTACACCTTC. Translated: CASSRETGGGYGYTF.

The chain carries TRBV6-1 and TRBJ1-2; D remains ambiguous. The CDR3 is 11 residues long. Trimming left V 6 bases short and J 8 bases short, with 10 bases between. The germline V gene has CDR1 MNHNS and CDR2 SASEGT. The DNA for the CDR3 is TGTGCCAGCAGCGAGAACCGGGGCTACACCTTC. This encodes CASSENRGYTF.

This clone was observed a single time. This sequence joins TRBV15 and TRBJ2-2; a weak D match, TRBD2 (5 bases). V dropped 6 bases and J dropped 3 bases, with 14 bases sitting between them. Germline CDR1 is LNHNV and CDR2 is YYDKDF (reference sequence). The CDR3 spans 15 residues. The CDR3 DNA reads TGTGCCACCAGTCCCGGAACAGCGGACACCGGGGAGCTGTTTTTT. As protein: CATSPGTADTGELFF.

The genes are TRBV28 and TRBJ1-2; a possible D gene is TRBD1 (6 bases). The CDR3 has 18 residues. Germline lookup yields CDR1 MDHEN and CDR2 SYDVKM. V lost 8 bases, J lost 4 bases, and 29 bases lay in between. The CDR3: CASAGWRTDPKGGYGYTF. CDR3 bases: TGTGCCAGCGCCGGATGGAGGACAGACCCAAAAGGAGGCTATGGCTACACCTTC.

V and J are TRBV28 and TRBJ2-7; 9 nucleotides line up with TRBD2. The CDR3 has 15 amino acids. Germline CDR1 reads MDHEN; CDR2 reads SYDVKM. J gave up 5 bases and V 5 bases, and 10 bases lay outside the gene matches. The CDR3 here is CASSLSLAGEHEQYF. DNA for the CDR3: TGTGCCAGCAGTCTAAGTTTAGCGGGAGAACACGAGCAGTACTTC.

The rearrangement links TRBV2 to TRBJ2-7, with D maybe TRBD1 (6 bases). V lost 6 bases, J lost 4 bases, and 13 bases lay in between. This CDR3 is 13 amino acids long. CDR1 SNHLY and CDR2 FYNNEI come from the germline V gene. The CDR3 sequence is CASRCPRGYEQYF. The CDR3, as DNA: TGTGCCAGCAGATGCCCAAGGGGGTACGAGCAGTACTTC.

This chain joins TRBV5-1 and TRBJ2-1, with a weak D call TRBD1 (5 bases). There are 14 residues in the CDR3. The V end lost 7 bases, the J end lost 3 bases, and 14 bases lay between the germline ends. Germline lookup yields CDR1 SGHRS and CDR2 YFSETQ. DNA of the CDR3: TGCGCCAGCGAACCGGGTCAGGGCTACAATGAGCAGTTCTTC. This gives the protein CASEPGQGYNEQFF.

The V gene is TRBV6-5, the J gene TRBJ1-4; D is possibly TRBD1 (6 bases). The germline V and J ends were trimmed by 2 bases and 3 bases, with 10 bases remaining between them. CDR1 and CDR2 from the germline V gene are MNHEY and SVGAGI. The CDR3 extends over 15 amino acids. The CDR3 loop reads CASSYMGGPNEKLFF. CDR3 coding DNA: TGTGCCAGCAGTTACATGGGGGGGCCTAATGAAAAACTGTTTTTT.

The gene calls are TRBV5-1 and TRBJ2-5, with 7 bases identical to TRBD1. Germline CDR1 is SGHRS and CDR2 is YFSETQ. The CDR3 extends over 15 amino acids. Unmatched junction bases numbered 6, after V lost 0 bases and J lost 4 bases. The CDR3 bases are TGCGCCAGCAGCTTGGGGCCAGGGGGAGTAGAGACCCAGTACTTC. Protein product: CASSLGPGGVETQYF.

The chain combines TRBV21-1 with TRBJ2-6; the tabulated D call, TRBD2, remains unverified against the DNA. TRBV21-1 is termed a pseudogene. This CDR3 region has 21 residues. The chain's CDR3 is CASSKRGGRDPSPSGANVLTF. Here the CDR3 DNA reads TGTGCCAGCAGCAAAAGGGGGGGGAGGGACCCCTCCCCCTCTGGGGCCAACGTCCTGACTTTC.

The rearrangement uses TRBV4-3 and TRBJ2-5, with 8 bases identical to TRBD1. The CDR3 contains 14 residues. After removal of 2 bases from V and 2 bases from J, the junction contained 1 base not matched to a gene. Germline loops: CDR1 LGHNA, CDR2 YSLEER. As DNA, the CDR3 is TGCGCCAGCAGCCAACAGGGGGCTCAAGAGACCCAGTACTTC. Translation: CASSQQGAQETQYF.

The chain is built from TRBV10-3 and TRBJ1-2, with 7 positions matching TRBD1. Germline V gene sequence: CDR1 ENHRY, CDR2 SYGVKD. The CDR3 totals 14 residues. The junction had 3 bases not matched to a gene; V was cut back by 2 bases and J by 3 bases. The CDR3, as DNA: TGTGCCATCAGTGAGCGGGGACAGTACTATGGCTACACCTTC. Amino acid sequence: CAISERGQYYGYTF.

The rearrangement uses TRBV7-2 and TRBJ2-5; TRBD2 might be the D (5 bases). The CDR3 has 16 amino acids. V was pared by 5 bases and J by 5 bases, with 21 bases between. CDR1 and CDR2 from the germline V gene are SGHTA and FQGNSA. CDR3 DNA: TGTGCCAGCAGCCACGCTTCGGGGTCCCAGTCGGAGACCCAGTACTTC. It yields the protein CASSHASGSQSETQYF.

The rearrangement links TRBV7-2 to TRBJ2-1; D is unresolved. The CDR3 runs 16 residues. Looked up from germline, CDR1 is SGHTA and CDR2 is FQGNSA. The V gene lost 2 bases and the J gene lost 1 base, with 12 bases spanning the gap. The CDR3 bases are TGTGCCAGCAGCTTAAGTACTACTACTTCCTACAATGAGCAGTTCTTC. Its translation is CASSLSTTTSYNEQFF.

The chain has TRBV29-1 and TRBJ2-4; possibly TRBD2 for D (6 bases). CDR3 length: 13 amino acids. Germline CDR1 and CDR2: SQVTM and ANQGSEA. The CDR3 DNA reads as TGCAGTACTAAAGCGGGTCCTGGGGACATTCAGTACTTC. It translates to CSTKAGPGDIQYF.

The rearrangement links TRBV5-6 to TRBJ1-1, with 8 bases aligning to TRBD1. Germline V gene sequence: CDR1 SGHDT, CDR2 YYEEEE. J gave up 8 bases and V 3 bases, and 15 bases lay outside the gene matches. The CDR3 has 16 amino acids. The CDR3 DNA reads TGTGCCAGCAGCTGGAACTCCGGGACAGGACTGCGGGAAGCTTTCTTT. Amino acid sequence: CASSWNSGTGLREAFF.

The chain employs TRBV27 and TRBJ2-7; 9 bases are shared with TRBD1. This CDR3 has 13 residues. The germline CDR1 and CDR2 sequences are MNHEY and SMNVEV (reference sequence). Trimming at V came to 6 bases and at J to 4 bases, leaving 4 bases not matched to a gene. The CDR3 nucleotides read TGTGCCAGCAGGGCGGACAGGGGATACGAGCAGTACTTC. Protein sequence: CASRADRGYEQYF.

V usage is TRBV5-1 and J usage is TRBJ2-3; tentative D call: TRBD1 (6 bases). Germline lookup yields CDR1 SGHRS and CDR2 YFSETQ. V lost 0 bases, J lost 6 bases, and 11 bases lay in between. There are 14 residues in the CDR3. Written as DNA, the CDR3 is TGCGCCAGCAGCTTGGGACCAGGGGCCGATACGCAGTATTTT. Translation: CASSLGPGADTQYF.

The rearrangement joins TRBV28 to TRBJ2-7; 9 positions agree with TRBD2. The V and J ends lost 6 bases and 2 bases, in that order; junction bases with no gene match: 8. Germline V gene lookup returns CDR1 MDHEN and CDR2 SYDVKM. This CDR3 has 15 residues. In DNA, the CDR3 is TGTGCCAGCAGGGTTAGCGGGAGCTCAGCCTACGAGCAGTACTTC. The encoded protein is CASRVSGSSAYEQYF. Full variable domain (missing parts from reference TRBV28 and TRBJ2-7): DVKVTQSSRYLVKRTGEKVFLECVQDMDHENMFWYRQDPGLGLRLIYFSYDVKMKEKGDIPEGYSVSREKKERFSLILESASTNQTSMYLCASRVSGSSAYEQYFGPGTRLTVT.

The rearrangement uses TRBV16 and TRBJ2-1; 7 bases are a match to TRBD2. Germline V lookup: CDR1 KGHSY, CDR2 FQNENV. This CDR3 has 15 amino acids. The ends lost 4 bases at V and 3 bases at J; junction bases unmatched: 6. Here the CDR3 DNA reads TGTGCCAGCAGCCCTAGCGCTAGCGGCTACAATGAGCAGTTCTTC. Residues: CASSPSASGYNEQFF.

The chain has TRBV7-3 and TRBJ2-5; D is perhaps TRBD2 (6 bases). Trimming removed 3 bases at V and 4 bases at J, with 15 bases between. Germline V CDR1 and CDR2: SGHTA, FQGTGA. The CDR3 has 15 amino acids. CDR3 sequence (DNA): TGTGCCAGCAGCTTCCTCGGGAGTATCGGAGAGACCCAGTACTTC. This codes for CASSFLGSIGETQYF.